These 19 T cell receptor beta chains came from one sample sequenced in a study of blood T cell repertoires in COVID-19. Profiling relied on immunoSEQ multiplex PCR, and the TCRdb table lists in-frame clones only, not all of them. The table lists tens of thousands of clones, approximately 82% of them singletons, with 1.2% in the top ten. Sequenced material: peripheral blood. Receptor source: a woman of 80 years or more with acute or convalescent COVID-19.

The chain couples TRBV5-1 to TRBJ2-7; 8 bases are shared with TRBD2. From germline, CDR1 is SGHRS and CDR2 YFSETQ. V was pared by 5 bases and J by 0 bases, with 7 bases of the junction left unmatched. This CDR3 is 15 amino acids long. CDR3 region: CASRQQSGSSYEQYF. The CDR3, as DNA: TGCGCCAGCAGGCAGCAAAGCGGGAGCTCCTACGAGCAGTACTTC.

The chain carries TRBV6-5 and TRBJ1-1, with 7 bases identical to TRBD1. With 6 bases clipped from V and 3 bases from J, the junction kept 7 bases outside the gene matches. CDR3 length equals 14 residues. Germline values: CDR1 MNHEY, CDR2 SVGAGI. Here the CDR3 DNA reads TGTGCCAGCAGCCCCGCAGGGGGGTACACTGAAGCTTTCTTT. This codes for CASSPAGGYTEAFF.

A few counts support this clone. The V gene is TRBV5-1, the J gene TRBJ2-5; D perhaps matches TRBD2 (5 bases). Trimming cost V 5 bases and J 4 bases, with 9 bases left between them. Germline assignment: CDR1 SGHRS and CDR2 YFSETQ. The CDR3 loop spans 12 amino acids. The CDR3 spells CASRQGGETQYF. In nucleotides, the CDR3 is TGCGCCAGCAGGCAAGGAGGAGAGACCCAGTACTTC.

The chain employs TRBV19 and TRBJ1-1; perhaps TRBD1 as D (6 bases). The V and J ends lost 6 bases and 0 bases respectively, with 11 bases between them. The CDR3 has 14 residues. The germline gives CDR1 LNHDA, CDR2 SQIVND (reference sequence). Here the CDR3 reads CASSPWGLNTEAFF. The DNA for the CDR3 is TGTGCCAGTAGCCCTTGGGGGCTGAACACTGAAGCTTTCTTT.

The chain couples TRBV15 to TRBJ1-2; D possibly corresponds to TRBD1 (5 bases). Germline V CDR1 and CDR2: LNHNV, YYDKDF (reference sequence). The CDR3 has 14 residues. The germline V and J ends were trimmed by 1 base and 4 bases, with 10 bases remaining between them. This CDR3 reads CATSRVGGSYGYTF. CDR3 sequence (DNA): TGTGCCACCAGCAGAGTTGGGGGGTCCTATGGCTACACCTTC.

The V and J genes are TRBV29-1 and TRBJ2-5; D perhaps matches TRBD2 (5 bases). This CDR3 region has 15 residues. Trimming shortened V by 3 bases and J by 2 bases, and 16 bases separated the two germline ends. The V gene's germline CDR1 is SQVTM and CDR2 ANQGSEA. In DNA, the CDR3 is TGCAGCGTTGACCGCCGCCTAGCTGGGCAAGAGACCCAGTACTTC. Its translation is CSVDRRLAGQETQYF.

This rearrangement joins TRBV5-5 to TRBJ1-4; D is possibly TRBD1 (6 bases). The CDR3 has 15 residues. Germline CDR1 SGHKS, CDR2 YYEKEE (reference sequence). Trimming took off 4 bases at V and 4 bases at J, with 14 bases between the two ends. The CDR3 reads CASSPFQGNNEKLFF. In DNA form, the CDR3 reads TGTGCCAGCAGCCCGTTCCAGGGGAATAATGAAAAACTGTTTTTT.

This chain connects TRBV9 to TRBJ2-3; 12 bases fit TRBD1. The germline gives CDR1 SGDLS, CDR2 YYNGEE. CDR3 size: 15 residues. V lost 3 bases, J lost 5 bases, and 4 bases stayed unmatched. CDR3 in amino acids: CASSGGQGAVDTQYF. The CDR3, as DNA: TGTGCCAGCAGCGGGGGACAGGGGGCTGTAGATACGCAGTATTTT.

To note about this clone: A junction end diverges from the germline sequence, so it may reflect a read error. This chain links TRBV4-1 with TRBJ2-5, with 14 bases aligning to TRBD2. Germline lookup yields CDR1 MGHRA and CDR2 YSYEKL. This CDR3 contains 15 residues. CDR3 sequence (DNA): TGCGCCAGCAGCCAAGATCCGGGACTAGCGGGAGTGGTGGACTTC. Protein sequence: CASSQDPGLAGVVDF.

The genes are TRBV6-5 and TRBJ2-7; unclear D gene. V was pared by 5 bases and J by 2 bases, with 4 bases between. The germline V gene encodes CDR1 MNHEY and CDR2 SVGAGI. The length of the CDR3 is 11 residues. The CDR3 sequence is CASSQTYEQYF. The CDR3 DNA reads TGTGCCAGCAGTCAGACCTACGAGCAGTACTTC.

This chain joins TRBV5-4 and TRBJ2-1; 9 bases align to TRBD2. This CDR3 has 15 amino acids. Germline assignment: CDR1 SGHNT and CDR2 YYREEE (reference sequence). Trimming at V came to 3 bases and at J to 8 bases, leaving 9 bases not matched to a gene. Written as DNA, the CDR3 is TGTGCCAGCAGCTCCGGTGGAGCGGGGGGCCATGAGCAGTTCTTC. Amino acids: CASSSGGAGGHEQFF.

The V gene is TRBV28, the J gene TRBJ1-5, with D perhaps matching TRBD1 (5 bases). Germline CDR1 is MDHEN and CDR2 is SYDVKM. Trimming cost V 8 bases and J 2 bases, with 16 bases left between them. The CDR3 is 15 residues long. The CDR3 nucleotides are TGTGCCAGCCGGGTCGGAGGGGTCGGCAATCAGCCCCAGCATTTT. Protein product: CASRVGGVGNQPQHF.

CDR3 nucleotides: TGCGCCAGCTCCTCTTCTCTAGCGGGAGTAGGAGAGCAGTACTTC. Protein sequence: CASSSSLAGVGEQYF. This sequence joins TRBV10-1 and TRBJ2-7, with TRBD2 identical over 10 bases. The J segment lost 7 bases and the V segment lost 8 bases, leaving 14 bases of the junction unmatched. The CDR3 totals 15 residues. The V gene's germline CDR1 is WNHNN and CDR2 SYGVQD (reference sequence).

This clone was seen a single time. CDR3 amino acids: CASSLGEGFTEAFF. CDR3 sequence (DNA): TGTGCCAGCAGCTTAGGGGAGGGATTCACTGAAGCTTTCTTT. The chain couples TRBV7-9 to TRBJ1-1; D is uncertain. Germline V gene lookup returns CDR1 SEHNR and CDR2 FQNEAQ (reference sequence). CDR3 size: 14 residues. Trimming removed 1 base from V and 4 bases from J, with 10 bases in between.

The genes are TRBV5-4 and TRBJ2-3, with 7 bases identical to TRBD1. Germline CDR1 and CDR2: SGHNT and YYREEE (reference sequence). This CDR3 is built from 15 residues. V gave up 0 bases and J gave up 2 bases; unmatched junction bases: 3. The DNA for the CDR3 is TGTGCCAGCAGCTTGGCCGACAGGGACACAGATACGCAGTATTTT. Translated: CASSLADRDTDTQYF.

This chain uses TRBV19 with TRBJ1-1; a weak D match, TRBD1 (5 bases). Germline assignment: CDR1 LNHDA and CDR2 SQIVND (reference sequence). The V gene lost 2 bases and the J gene lost 0 bases, with 16 bases spanning the gap. The CDR3 length is 17 residues. CDR3 residues: CASSITAGPIMNTEAFF. CDR3 DNA sequence: TGTGCCAGTAGTATAACGGCGGGGCCAATCATGAACACTGAAGCTTTCTTT. The variable domain in full, with the rest retrieved from reference TRBV19 and TRBJ1-1, is DGGITQSPKYLFRKEGQNVTLSCEQNLNHDAMYWYRQDPGQGLRLIYYSQIVNDFQKGDIAEGYSVSREKKESFPLTVTSAQKNPTAFYLCASSITAGPIMNTEAFFGQGTRLTVV.

The J gene is TRBJ2-1, the V gene TRBV6-5, with 13 bases that match TRBD2. Trimming took 4 bases from V and 8 from J; bases not matched to a gene: 8. The V gene's germline CDR1 is MNHEY and CDR2 SVGAGI. This CDR3 spans 16 amino acids. CDR3: CASSSLTSGRGDEQFF. CDR3 DNA: TGTGCCAGCAGTTCCCTCACTAGCGGGAGGGGGGATGAGCAGTTCTTC.

This clone is a singleton in its sample. The J gene is TRBJ2-5, the V gene TRBV6-6, with unresolved D. The germline CDR1 and CDR2 sequences are MNHNY and SVGAGI (reference sequence). V was clipped by 6 bases and J by 1 base, with 9 bases between them. The length of the CDR3 is 13 residues. The CDR3: CASSLQIQETQYF. CDR3 in DNA: TGTGCCAGCAGCCTTCAGATCCAAGAGACCCAGTACTTC.

The genes are TRBV19 and TRBJ2-6; D gene ambiguous. The CDR3 totals 15 residues. Germline lookup yields CDR1 LNHDA and CDR2 SQIVND (reference sequence). V was clipped by 5 bases and J by 2 bases, with 10 bases between them. The CDR3 loop reads CASSAYSTGANVLTF. CDR3 nucleotide sequence: TGTGCCAGTAGTGCTTACTCAACTGGGGCCAACGTCCTGACTTTC.